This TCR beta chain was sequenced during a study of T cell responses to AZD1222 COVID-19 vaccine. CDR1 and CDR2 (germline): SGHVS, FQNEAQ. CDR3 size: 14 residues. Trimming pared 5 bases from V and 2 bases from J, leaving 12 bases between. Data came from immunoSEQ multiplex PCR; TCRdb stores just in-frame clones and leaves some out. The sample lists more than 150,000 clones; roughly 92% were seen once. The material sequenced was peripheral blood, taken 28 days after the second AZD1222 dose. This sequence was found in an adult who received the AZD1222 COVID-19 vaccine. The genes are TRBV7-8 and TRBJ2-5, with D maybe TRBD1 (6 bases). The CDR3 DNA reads TGTGCCAGCAGCGGGACGGACAGACAAGAGACCCAGTACTTC. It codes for CASSGTDRQETQYF.